Listed here are 15 T cell receptor beta chains from one sample, sequenced in a study of CD8 T cells in Susac syndrome. Random hexamers were used to reverse transcribe an amount of roughly 0.5 to 1 ug RNA. TCRdb called the immunoSEQ multiplex PCR reads again in MiXCR, with one record for every CDR3 protein. The repertoire consists of roughly 44,000 distinct CDR3 sequences, with 80% to 95% occurring once and the leading ten covering roughly 0.58%. Sequenced input: CD8+ T cells from PBMCs. Every receptor here comes from a human donor in good health.

The chain employs TRBV3-1 and TRBJ1-3; TRBD1 is a possible D gene (5 bases). Trimming left V 0 bases short and J 0 bases short, with 12 bases between. CDR3 size: 17 residues. CDR1 and CDR2 from the germline V gene are LGHDT and YNNKEL (reference sequence). CDR3 loop: CASSQDTGHHSGNTIYF. The CDR3 region has the DNA TGTGCCAGCAGCCAAGATACCGGACATCACTCTGGAAACACCATATATTTT. The full variable domain, with the rest looked up from reference TRBV3-1 and TRBJ1-3, is DTAVSQTPKYLVTQMGNDKSIKCEQNLGHDTMYWYKQDSKKFLKIMFSYNNKELIINETVPNRFSPKSPDKAHLNLHINSLELGDSAVYFCASSQDTGHHSGNTIYFGEGSWLTVV.

The chain carries TRBV13 and TRBJ1-5, with no clear D. Germline lookup yields CDR1 PRHDT and CDR2 FYEKMQ (reference sequence). The CDR3 totals 12 residues. Trimming left V 6 bases short and J 4 bases short, with 7 bases between. This CDR3 reads CASSSLNQPQHF. CDR3 DNA: TGTGCCAGCAGTTCTTTGAATCAGCCCCAGCATTTT.

The chain couples TRBV5-1 to TRBJ2-7, with D possibly TRBD1 on 5 matching bases. CDR1 SGHRS and CDR2 YFSETQ come from the germline V gene. The CDR3 sequence is 13 residues long. V was shortened by 0 bases and J by 6 bases, with 10 bases between the two germline ends. The CDR3 nucleotides read TGCGCCAGCAGCTTGGTTCCCACAGGCGAGCAGTACTTC. Translation gives CASSLVPTGEQYF.

The rearrangement joins TRBV23-1 to TRBJ2-3, with no clear D. TRBV23-1 is given ORF status, its function remaining uncertain. This CDR3 comprises 13 residues. V lost 0 bases to trimming and J lost 6 bases, with 7 bases between them. CDR3 sequence (DNA): TGCGCCAGCAGTCAATCCGGCGAGGATACGCAGTATTTT. This translates into CASSQSGEDTQYF.

The chain has TRBV6-6 and TRBJ1-2; 7 nucleotides align to TRBD1. V trimming: 2 bases; J trimming: 7 bases; junction bases outside the gene matches: 10. Per germline, CDR1 MNHNY and CDR2 SVGAGI (reference sequence). The CDR3 contains 15 residues. CDR3 bases: TGTGCCAGCAGTTACCCCGGGAGTTCAGGGGGTGGCTACACCTTC. This encodes CASSYPGSSGGGYTF.

The rearrangement joins TRBV29-1 to TRBJ2-5; D unclear. With 6 bases removed from V and 5 bases from J, the gap between germline ends came to 13 bases. The V gene's germline CDR1 is SQVTM and CDR2 ANQGSEA. There are 12 residues in the CDR3. CDR3 residues: CSVLHMGETQYF. The CDR3 DNA sequence: TGCAGCGTCTTACATATGGGGGAGACCCAGTACTTC.

The rearrangement links TRBV27 to TRBJ2-7, with TRBD2 identical over 13 bases. The CDR3 runs to 16 residues. Germline V CDR1 and CDR2: MNHEY, SMNVEV (reference sequence). V trimming: 2 bases; J trimming: 7 bases; junction bases outside the gene matches: 8. CDR3 bases: TGTGCCAGCAGTTTACAAGGACTAGCGGGAGATCAGGAGCAGTACTTC. Translation: CASSLQGLAGDQEQYF.

This clonotype has just one count. This chain uses TRBV20-1 with TRBJ2-3; 9 bases are shared with TRBD2. This CDR3 is built from 16 residues. From germline, CDR1 is DFQATT and CDR2 SNEGSKA (reference sequence). J lost 6 bases, V lost 6 bases, and 16 bases had no gene match. The CDR3 region has the DNA TGCAGTGCCCCGCCTACCGCGGGAGGGCCTTGGGATACGCAGTATTTT. This encodes CSAPPTAGGPWDTQYF.

CDR3 bases: TGTGCCAGCAGCTTAGTATATTACACAGATACGCAGTATTTT. It is translated as CASSLVYYTDTQYF. The J gene is TRBJ2-3, the V gene TRBV11-2, with unresolved D. Germline V gene data show CDR1 as SGHAT and CDR2 as FQNNGV. The CDR3 spans 14 residues. V lost 1 base and J 2 bases, leaving 7 bases between the germline ends.

This chain uses TRBV7-8 with TRBJ2-2; D is uncertain. The CDR3 totals 14 residues. Deletions cut 2 bases from V and 4 bases from J, with 8 bases between. Germline CDR1 is SGHVS and CDR2 is FQNEAQ. CDR3 coding DNA: TGTGCCAGCAGCTTATATCTTTTCACCGGGGAGCTGTTTTTT. This sequence encodes CASSLYLFTGELFF.

A single count supports this clonotype. This sequence joins TRBV4-1 and TRBJ2-7; 12 nucleotides align to TRBD1. CDR1 and CDR2 (germline): MGHRA, YSYEKL. This CDR3 is built from 15 residues. The trim removed 3 bases at V and 6 bases at J, leaving 6 bases unmatched. The CDR3 sequence is CASSQAGTGGSEQYF. The CDR3 DNA follows: TGCGCCAGCAGCCAGGCCGGGACAGGGGGCAGCGAGCAGTACTTC.

The chain links TRBV20-1 to TRBJ2-7; D assignment may be TRBD1 or TRBD2 (5 bases each). This CDR3 contains 13 residues. Deletions cut 5 bases from V and 6 bases from J, with 17 bases between. Germline assignment: CDR1 DFQATT and CDR2 SNEGSKA (reference sequence). Here the CDR3 reads CSARSLGGFEQYF. In DNA form, the CDR3 reads TGCAGTGCTCGATCCCTTGGGGGATTCGAGCAGTACTTC.

The J gene is TRBJ1-4, the V gene TRBV6-6; maybe TRBD1 (5 bases). V gave up 11 bases and J gave up 8 bases, with 18 bases separating them. Germline CDR1 and CDR2: MNHNY and SVGAGI (reference sequence). CDR3 length equals 13 residues. CDR3 nucleotides: TGTGCCGCCAGCTCCGGGGCGTGGGAAAAACTGTTTTTT. It translates to CAASSGAWEKLFF.

The rearrangement joins TRBV28 to TRBJ2-1; D perhaps matches TRBD2 (6 bases). The germline V and J ends were trimmed by 3 bases and 4 bases, with 13 bases remaining between them. The germline V gene has CDR1 MDHEN and CDR2 SYDVKM. This CDR3 contains 15 residues. The chain's CDR3 is CASSFGDSYYNEQFF. The CDR3 nucleotides read TGTGCCAGCAGTTTTGGGGACTCCTATTACAATGAGCAGTTCTTC. Using reference TRBV28 and TRBJ2-1 for the parts outside the CDR3, the full variable domain is DVKVTQSSRYLVKRTGEKVFLECVQDMDHENMFWYRQDPGLGLRLIYFSYDVKMKEKGDIPEGYSVSREKKERFSLILESASTNQTSMYLCASSFGDSYYNEQFFGPGTRLTVL.

The gene calls are TRBV14 and TRBJ2-1; 13 bases agree with TRBD2. The germline V gene encodes CDR1 SGHDN and CDR2 FVKESK. CDR3 size: 15 residues. V lost 4 bases and J lost 7; bases outside the gene matches: 4. CDR3 DNA: TGTGCCAGCAGCCCGACTAGCGGGAGGAGTAATGAGCAGTTCTTC. Its translation: CASSPTSGRSNEQFF.